This T cell receptor beta chain originates from a study of blood T cell repertoires in COVID-19. Source study methods: Amplification of reference gene primers was used by the study to estimate nucleated cell counts. Profiling relied on immunoSEQ multiplex PCR, and the TCRdb table lists in-frame clones only, not all of them. V and J calls plus clone size are reproduced from that table; the DNA served to infer D and trimming. The sample carries approximately 300,000 clones, 90% recorded once. In germline, CDR1 is MGHRA, CDR2 YSYEKL. The CDR3 consists of 14 residues. V was pared by 1 base and J by 7 bases, with 11 bases between.

Sequenced sample: PBMCs or T cells enriched from blood (not recorded which). This chain uses TRBV4-1 with TRBJ1-5; TRBD1 might be the D (6 bases). The sequence came from a woman between 25 and 40 years old who had been exposed to COVID-19. CDR3 sequence: CASSQVGAGQPQHF. Here the CDR3 DNA reads TGCGCCAGCAGCCAAGTGGGGGCTGGGCAGCCCCAGCATTTT.